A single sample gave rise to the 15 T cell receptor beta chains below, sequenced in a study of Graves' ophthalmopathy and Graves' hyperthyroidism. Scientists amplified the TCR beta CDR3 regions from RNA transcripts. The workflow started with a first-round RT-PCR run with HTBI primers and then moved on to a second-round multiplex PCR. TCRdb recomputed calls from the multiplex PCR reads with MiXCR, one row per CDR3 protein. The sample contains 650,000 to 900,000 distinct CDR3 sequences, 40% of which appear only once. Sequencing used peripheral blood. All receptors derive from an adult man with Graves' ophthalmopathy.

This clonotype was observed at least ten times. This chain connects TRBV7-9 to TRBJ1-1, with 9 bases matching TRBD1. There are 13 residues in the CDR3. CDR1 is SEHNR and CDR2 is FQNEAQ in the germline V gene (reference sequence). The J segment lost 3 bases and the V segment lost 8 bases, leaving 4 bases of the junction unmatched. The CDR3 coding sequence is TGTGCCAGCCGGGACAGGGATGACACTGAAGCTTTCTTT. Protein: CASRDRDDTEAFF.

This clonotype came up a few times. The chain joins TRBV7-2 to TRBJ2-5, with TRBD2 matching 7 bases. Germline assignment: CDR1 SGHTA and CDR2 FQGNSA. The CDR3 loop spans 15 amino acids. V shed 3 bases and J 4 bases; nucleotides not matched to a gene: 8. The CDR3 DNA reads TGTGCCAGCAGCTTTTCCGGGACTACCGCAGAGACCCAGTACTTC. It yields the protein CASSFSGTTAETQYF.

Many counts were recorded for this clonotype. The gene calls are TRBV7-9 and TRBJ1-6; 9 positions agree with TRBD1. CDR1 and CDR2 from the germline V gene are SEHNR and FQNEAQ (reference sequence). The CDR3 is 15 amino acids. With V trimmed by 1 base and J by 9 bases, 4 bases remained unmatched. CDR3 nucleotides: TGTGCCAGCAGCTTAGAAGGGACAGGGAGTTCACCCCTCCACTTT. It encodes CASSLEGTGSSPLHF. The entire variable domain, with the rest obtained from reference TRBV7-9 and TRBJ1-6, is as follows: DTGVSQNPRHKITKRGQNVTFRCDPISEHNRLYWYRQTLGQGPEFLTYFQNEAQLEKSRLLSDRFSAERPKGSFSTLEIQRTEQGDSAMYLCASSLEGTGSSPLHFGNGTRLTVT.

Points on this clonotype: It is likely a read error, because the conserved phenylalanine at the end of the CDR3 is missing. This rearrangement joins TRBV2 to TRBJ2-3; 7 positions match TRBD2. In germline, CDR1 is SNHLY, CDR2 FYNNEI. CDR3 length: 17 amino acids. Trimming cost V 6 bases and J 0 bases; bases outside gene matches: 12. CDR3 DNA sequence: TGTGCCAGCAGCTTCCTCGACGGGAGGTCGAGCACAGATACGCAGTATGTT. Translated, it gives CASSFLDGRSSTDTQYV.

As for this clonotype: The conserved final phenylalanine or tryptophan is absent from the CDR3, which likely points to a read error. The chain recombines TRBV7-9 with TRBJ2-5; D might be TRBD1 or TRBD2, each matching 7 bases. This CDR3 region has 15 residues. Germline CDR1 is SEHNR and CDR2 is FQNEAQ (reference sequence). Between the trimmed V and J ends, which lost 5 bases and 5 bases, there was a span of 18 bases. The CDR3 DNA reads TGTGCCAGCAGCCCAGGGGGGGTAGCCGGGGAGACCCAGTACGTC. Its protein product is CASSPGGVAGETQYV.

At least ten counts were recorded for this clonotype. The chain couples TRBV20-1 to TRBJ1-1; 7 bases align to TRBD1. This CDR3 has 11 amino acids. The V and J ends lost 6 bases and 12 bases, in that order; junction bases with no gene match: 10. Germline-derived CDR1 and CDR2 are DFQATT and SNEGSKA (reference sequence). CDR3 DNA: TGCAGTGCGAGGGGGCTGATCGAAACTTTCTTT. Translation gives CSARGLIETFF.

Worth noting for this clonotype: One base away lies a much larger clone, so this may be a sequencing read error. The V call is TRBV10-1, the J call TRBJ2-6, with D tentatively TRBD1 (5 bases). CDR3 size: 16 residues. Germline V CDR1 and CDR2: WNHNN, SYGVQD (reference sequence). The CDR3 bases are TGCGCCAGCAGTGACTATAGGAGCTCTGGGGCCAACGTCCCGACTTTC. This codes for CASSDYRSSGANVPTF.

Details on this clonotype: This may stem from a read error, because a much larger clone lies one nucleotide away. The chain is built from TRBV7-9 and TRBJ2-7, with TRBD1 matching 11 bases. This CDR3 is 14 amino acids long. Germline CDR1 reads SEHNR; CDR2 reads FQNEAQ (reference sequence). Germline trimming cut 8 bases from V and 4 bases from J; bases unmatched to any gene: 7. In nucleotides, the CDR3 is TGTGCCAGCGGGCCCGGGACAGGGGGGTACGAGCAGTACTTC. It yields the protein CASGPGTGGYEQYF.

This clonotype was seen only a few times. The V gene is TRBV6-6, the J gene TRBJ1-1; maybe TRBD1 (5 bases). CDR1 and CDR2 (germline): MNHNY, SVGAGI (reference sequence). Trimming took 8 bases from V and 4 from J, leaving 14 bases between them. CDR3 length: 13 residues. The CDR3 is CASRPTATTEAFF. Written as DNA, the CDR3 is TGTGCCAGCCGACCGACAGCTACCACTGAAGCTTTCTTT.

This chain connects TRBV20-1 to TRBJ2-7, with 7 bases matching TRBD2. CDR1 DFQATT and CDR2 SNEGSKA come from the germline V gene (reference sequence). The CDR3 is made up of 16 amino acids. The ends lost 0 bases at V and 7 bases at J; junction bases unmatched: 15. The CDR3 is CSARDEREGNTGEQYF. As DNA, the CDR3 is TGCAGTGCTAGAGATGAGCGGGAAGGGAACACCGGGGAGCAGTACTTC.

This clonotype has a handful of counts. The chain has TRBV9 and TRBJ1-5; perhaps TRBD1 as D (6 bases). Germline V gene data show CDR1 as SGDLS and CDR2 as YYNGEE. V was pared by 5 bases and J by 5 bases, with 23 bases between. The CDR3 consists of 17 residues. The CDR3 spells CASSIASGHWGDQPQHF. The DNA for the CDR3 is TGTGCCAGCAGTATCGCATCGGGACACTGGGGAGATCAGCCCCAGCATTTT. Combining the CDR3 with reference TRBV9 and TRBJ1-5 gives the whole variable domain DSGVTQTPKHLITATGQRVTLRCSPRSGDLSVYWYQQSLDQGLQFLIQYYNGEERAKGNILERFSAQQFPDLHSELNLSSLELGDSALYFCASSIASGHWGDQPQHFGDGTRLSIL.

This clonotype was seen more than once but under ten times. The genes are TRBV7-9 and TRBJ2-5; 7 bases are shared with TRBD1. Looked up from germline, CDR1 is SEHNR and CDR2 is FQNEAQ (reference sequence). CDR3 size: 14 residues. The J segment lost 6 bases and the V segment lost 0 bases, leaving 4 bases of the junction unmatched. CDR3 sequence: CASSLATGQKTQYF. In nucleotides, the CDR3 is TGTGCCAGCAGCTTAGCGACAGGGCAGAAGACCCAGTACTTC.

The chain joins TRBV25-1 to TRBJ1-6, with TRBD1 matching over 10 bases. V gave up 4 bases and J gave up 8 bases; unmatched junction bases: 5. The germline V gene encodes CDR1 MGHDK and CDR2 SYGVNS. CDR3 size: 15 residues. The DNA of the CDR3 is TGTGCCAGCAGTGCCCCCGGGACAGGGGATTCACCCCTCCACTTT. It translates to CASSAPGTGDSPLHF. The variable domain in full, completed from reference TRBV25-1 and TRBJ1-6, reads EADIYQTPRYLVIGTGKKITLECSQTMGHDKMYWYQQDPGMELHLIHYSYGVNSTEKGDLSSESTVSRIRTEHFPLTLESARPSHTSQYLCASSAPGTGDSPLHFGNGTRLTVT.

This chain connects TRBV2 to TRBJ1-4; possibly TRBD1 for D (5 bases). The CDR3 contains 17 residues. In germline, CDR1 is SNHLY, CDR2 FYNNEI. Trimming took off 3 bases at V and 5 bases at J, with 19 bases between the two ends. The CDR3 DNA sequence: TGTGCCAGCAGTGATAAGGACACCTGGGTAGGGAATGAAAAACTGTTTTTT. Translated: CASSDKDTWVGNEKLFF.

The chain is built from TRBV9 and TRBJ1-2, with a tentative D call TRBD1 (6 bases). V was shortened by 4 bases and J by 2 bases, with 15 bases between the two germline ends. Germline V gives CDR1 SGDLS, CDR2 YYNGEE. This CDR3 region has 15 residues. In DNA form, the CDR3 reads TGTGCCAGCAGCACGCAGGGGAATCGGAACTATGGCTACACCTTC. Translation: CASSTQGNRNYGYTF.